The entry below describes one T cell receptor beta chain. This PCR relied on a set of 60 Vbeta primers and 13 Jbeta primers. The protocol was immunoSEQ multiplex PCR, while the TCRdb copy is restricted to in-frame clones and leaves out a portion. The repertoire includes 150,000 to 200,000 clones, 80% of them detected once, and about 6.3% sits in the top ten. The record originates from a study of cytomegalovirus exposure and HLA in healthy donors. What was sequenced was PBMCs. This TCR derives from a male donor in good health and CMV-seropositive.

The CDR3 is CASSGPGANVLTF. The CDR3 nucleotides read TGCGCCAGCAGCGGGCCTGGGGCCAACGTCCTGACTTTC. V usage is TRBV5-1 and J usage is TRBJ2-6; D remains unclear. CDR3 length equals 13 residues. V lost 4 bases and J 2 bases, leaving 4 bases between the germline ends. CDR1 and CDR2 (germline): SGHRS, YFSETQ.